Presented here are 25 T cell receptor beta chains from one specimen sequenced in a study of cytomegalovirus exposure and HLA in healthy donors (dated by TCRdb to about 2017). Preparation of the library involved the immunoSEQ multiplex PCR assay. For the multiplex PCR, a mixture combining 60 forward primers for TCR Vbeta segments and 13 reverse primers for TCR Jbeta segments was used. TCRdb took over this immuneACCESS table, retaining in-frame rearrangements with V and J assigned. Such tables are incomplete; in checked studies, under half of the missing clones stem from an unresolved V gene, and the remainder is unexplained. The sample profile shows 110,000 to 150,000 clones; roughly four fifths of them were found once. The top ten clonotypes cover roughly 14% of the sample. The specimen sequenced was PBMCs. These receptors were obtained from a human donor in good health.

The chain carries TRBV5-6 and TRBJ2-7; TRBD1 agrees at 7 bases. The CDR3 consists of 17 residues. Germline-derived CDR1 and CDR2 are SGHDT and YYEEEE. Trimming at V came to 0 bases and at J to 0 bases, leaving 9 bases not matched to a gene. The CDR3: CASSLGGQGVSSYEQYF. The CDR3 bases are TGTGCCAGCAGCTTGGGTGGGCAGGGGGTCAGCTCCTACGAGCAGTACTTC.

This chain connects TRBV6-5 to TRBJ2-7, with 12 bases matching TRBD2. With V trimmed by 3 bases and J by 6 bases, 6 bases remained unmatched. Per germline, CDR1 MNHEY and CDR2 SVGAGI. The CDR3 runs 15 residues. The CDR3 loop reads CASSYRLAGVSEQYF. DNA of the CDR3: TGTGCCAGCAGTTATCGACTAGCGGGAGTGAGCGAGCAGTACTTC.

This chain uses TRBV6-1 with TRBJ1-6, with unresolved D. CDR1 and CDR2 from the germline V gene are MNHNS and SASEGT. V was pared by 4 bases and J by 7 bases, with 17 bases between. The CDR3 is 16 residues long. The CDR3, as DNA: TGTGCCAGCAGTGGACCCGGCGGGGTCAACAATTCACCCCTCCACTTT. Protein: CASSGPGGVNNSPLHF.

The chain links TRBV6-1 to TRBJ1-5; possibly TRBD1 for D (6 bases). Looked up from germline, CDR1 is MNHNS and CDR2 is SASEGT. The CDR3 spans 14 residues. The V gene lost 6 bases and the J gene lost 4 bases, with 13 bases spanning the gap. CDR3 amino acids: CASSVTGLNQPQHF. In DNA, the CDR3 is TGTGCCAGCAGCGTTACAGGGCTAAATCAGCCCCAGCATTTT.

This clone appeared once. The V call is TRBV5-1, the J call TRBJ2-5; 16 nucleotides align to TRBD2. The CDR3 is 16 amino acids. CDR1 and CDR2 (germline): SGHRS, YFSETQ. V trimming: 2 bases; J trimming: 3 bases; junction bases outside the gene matches: 1. The CDR3 is CASSFGTSGGEETQYF. For the CDR3, the DNA is TGCGCCAGCAGCTTCGGGACTAGCGGGGGGGAAGAGACCCAGTACTTC.

The chain employs TRBV9 and TRBJ1-4; TRBD1 aligns across 7 bases. Germline V CDR1 and CDR2: SGDLS, YYNGEE. V shed 3 bases, J shed 3 bases, and the junction held 8 bases outside the gene matches. The CDR3 contains 16 residues. Here the CDR3 reads CASSGYRDSANEKLFF. CDR3 DNA sequence: TGTGCCAGCAGCGGGTACCGGGACAGCGCTAATGAAAAACTGTTTTTT.

The chain is built from TRBV28 and TRBJ1-3; 8 bases agree with TRBD1. The germline gives CDR1 MDHEN, CDR2 SYDVKM. This CDR3 is built from 17 residues. V shed 4 bases and J 3 bases; nucleotides not matched to a gene: 11. The CDR3 region is CASSSQGADLVGNTIYF. In nucleotides, the CDR3 is TGTGCCAGCAGTTCGCAGGGGGCCGACCTGGTTGGAAACACCATATATTTT.

This chain connects TRBV7-2 to TRBJ1-3; tentative D call: TRBD1 (5 bases). Germline V gives CDR1 SGHTA, CDR2 FQGNSA. This CDR3 comprises 15 residues. V was clipped by 1 base and J by 4 bases, with 11 bases between them. The CDR3 DNA follows: TGTGCCAGCAGCTTAGAATTGGGGGGGGGAAACACCATATATTTT. This gives the protein CASSLELGGGNTIYF.

This clone turned up a few times. The chain carries TRBV25-1 and TRBJ1-2; the match to TRBD1 covers 7 bases. The length of the CDR3 is 14 residues. J gave up 6 bases and V 6 bases, and 10 bases lay outside the gene matches. The germline CDR1 and CDR2 sequences are MGHDK and SYGVNS. The CDR3 here is CASSQIDRVHGYTF. For the CDR3, the DNA is TGTGCCAGCAGCCAAATAGACAGGGTGCATGGCTACACCTTC.

In this sample, this clone turned up once. The chain is built from TRBV7-2 and TRBJ1-2; possible D gene TRBD1, 6 bases. CDR1 is SGHTA and CDR2 is FQGNSA in the germline V gene. The V and J ends lost 5 bases and 6 bases respectively, with 19 bases between them. This CDR3 comprises 15 residues. This chain's CDR3 is CASSERAGDEDGYTF. DNA of the CDR3: TGTGCCAGCAGCGAGAGAGCAGGGGACGAAGATGGCTACACCTTC.

This clone was seen a handful of times. The rearrangement links TRBV5-1 to TRBJ2-1; TRBD2 is a possible D gene (6 bases). From germline, CDR1 is SGHRS and CDR2 YFSETQ. This CDR3 has 13 amino acids. The ends were cut back, 5 bases at V and 4 bases at J, with 10 bases in the middle. The CDR3 is CASRSGEYNEQFF. In DNA form, the CDR3 reads TGCGCCAGCAGGTCGGGGGAATACAATGAGCAGTTCTTC.

This chain uses TRBV11-2 with TRBJ1-5; unclear D gene. The CDR3 spans 13 residues. Germline CDR1 SGHAT, CDR2 FQNNGV. The ends were cut back, 1 base at V and 4 bases at J, with 5 bases in the middle. The CDR3 loop is CASSLGPNQPQHF. CDR3 coding DNA: TGTGCCAGCAGCTTAGGTCCTAATCAGCCCCAGCATTTT.

This clone was counted once. The J gene is TRBJ2-7, the V gene TRBV9, with 7 nucleotides matching TRBD2. Germline V gene data show CDR1 as SGDLS and CDR2 as YYNGEE. With V trimmed by 4 bases and J by 7 bases, 8 bases remained unmatched. This CDR3 spans 13 amino acids. DNA of the CDR3: TGTGCCAGCAGCCCCTCGCTCGGGGGGGAGCAGTACTTC. Residues: CASSPSLGGEQYF.

The chain joins TRBV2 to TRBJ2-1; D is possibly TRBD2 (5 bases). The CDR3 is 14 amino acids. Germline V gene data show CDR1 as SNHLY and CDR2 as FYNNEI. Trimming left V 4 bases short and J 4 bases short, with 11 bases between. The CDR3 region has the DNA TGTGCCAGCAGTGGGAGCGGATTTTACAATGAGCAGTTCTTC. Its protein product is CASSGSGFYNEQFF.

The chain employs TRBV19 and TRBJ2-2, with 12 bases aligning to TRBD2. The CDR3 runs to 18 residues. The germline V gene encodes CDR1 LNHDA and CDR2 SQIVND (reference sequence). The V and J ends lost 4 bases and 2 bases, in that order; junction bases with no gene match: 8. The CDR3 loop is CASSTARLAGDNTGELFF. DNA of the CDR3: TGTGCCAGTAGTACCGCCCGACTAGCGGGAGATAACACCGGGGAGCTGTTTTTT.

The rearrangement links TRBV10-3 to TRBJ1-1; the match to TRBD1 covers 12 bases. The germline V gene encodes CDR1 ENHRY and CDR2 SYGVKD. The V segment lost 4 bases and the J segment 11 bases; nucleotides outside the gene matches: 5. The length of the CDR3 is 13 residues. CDR3 sequence (DNA): TGTGCCATCAGTGCTGGGACAGGGGGCAGGGCTTTCTTT. This sequence encodes CAISAGTGGRAFF.

The chain has TRBV7-9 and TRBJ1-4, with TRBD1 identical over 7 bases. This CDR3 is 15 amino acids long. Germline trimming cut 2 bases from V and 5 bases from J; bases unmatched to any gene: 5. Germline lookup yields CDR1 SEHNR and CDR2 FQNEAQ (reference sequence). CDR3 DNA: TGTGCCAGCAGCTTATTCGCAGGGGGGAATGAAAAACTGTTTTTT. Translated, it gives CASSLFAGGNEKLFF.

This chain uses TRBV4-1 with TRBJ2-2; the D gene is possibly TRBD2 (6 bases). From germline, CDR1 is MGHRA and CDR2 YSYEKL. This CDR3 is built from 15 residues. V shed 0 bases and J shed 6 bases, with 11 bases lying between them. DNA of the CDR3: TGCGCCAGCAGCCAAGATTTCGGGGGTGCCGGGGAGCTGTTTTTT. This codes for CASSQDFGGAGELFF.

This clone was seen just once. This chain connects TRBV4-1 to TRBJ1-5, with D hard to call. Germline V lookup: CDR1 MGHRA, CDR2 YSYEKL. There are 15 residues in the CDR3. V lost 0 bases to trimming and J lost 3 bases, with 9 bases between them. In DNA form, the CDR3 reads TGCGCCAGCAGCCAAGACGGTAGCGTCAATCAGCCCCAGCATTTT. Encoded protein: CASSQDGSVNQPQHF.

The chain joins TRBV5-1 to TRBJ2-1; 9 bases fit TRBD2. The length of the CDR3 is 15 residues. Germline loops: CDR1 SGHRS, CDR2 YFSETQ. The V gene end was trimmed by 1 base and the J gene end by 7 bases; junction bases not matched to a gene: 6. This chain's CDR3 is CASSLMAGGGNEQFF. CDR3 coding DNA: TGCGCCAGCAGCTTGATGGCGGGAGGGGGTAATGAGCAGTTCTTC.

This clone occurred once. The chain uses TRBV7-6 and TRBJ2-7; 11 nucleotides match TRBD2. Losses at the gene ends were 5 bases for V and 6 bases for J; bases not matched to a gene: 6. CDR1 SGHVS and CDR2 FNYEAQ come from the germline V gene. This CDR3 spans 14 amino acids. CDR3 sequence (DNA): TGTGCCAGCAGCCCGGGACTAGCGGTTTCCGAGCAGTACTTC. Translating gives CASSPGLAVSEQYF.

The J gene is TRBJ1-4, the V gene TRBV5-1, with D hard to call. V dropped 2 bases and J dropped 5 bases, with 7 bases sitting between them. Germline CDR1 is SGHRS and CDR2 is YFSETQ. The CDR3 length is 13 residues. The CDR3 reads CASSFPGNEKLFF. In DNA, the CDR3 is TGCGCCAGCAGCTTTCCGGGGAATGAAAAACTGTTTTTT.

The chain joins TRBV5-1 to TRBJ2-5, with TRBD2 matching 11 bases. J gave up 5 bases and V 0 bases, and 0 bases lay outside the gene matches. CDR3 length equals 14 residues. The germline CDR1 and CDR2 sequences are SGHRS and YFSETQ. As DNA, the CDR3 is TGCGCCAGCAGCTTGGGACTAGCGGGGGAGACCCAGTACTTC. It is translated as CASSLGLAGETQYF. The entire variable domain, with the rest obtained from reference TRBV5-1 and TRBJ2-5, is as follows: KAGVTQTPRYLIKTRGQQVTLSCSPISGHRSVSWYQQTPGQGLQFLFEYFSETQRNKGNFPGRFSGRQFSNSRSEMNVSTLELGDSALYLCASSLGLAGETQYFGPGTRLLVL.

This chain connects TRBV5-1 to TRBJ2-1; 7 bases align to TRBD2. V was clipped by 1 base and J by 4 bases; unmatched bases: 2. This CDR3 contains 14 residues. Germline CDR1 SGHRS, CDR2 YFSETQ. DNA of the CDR3: TGCGCCAGCAGCTTGTCCGGGGGGTACAATGAGCAGTTCTTC. Its protein is CASSLSGGYNEQFF.

This chain links TRBV7-8 with TRBJ2-2; D gene uncertain. Between the trimmed V and J ends, which lost 7 bases and 2 bases, there was a span of 8 bases. Germline CDR1 SGHVS, CDR2 FQNEAQ. This CDR3 has 13 residues. CDR3 region: CASTYRNTGELFF. DNA for the CDR3: TGTGCCAGCACCTACAGAAACACCGGGGAGCTGTTTTTT.